This entry lists 32 T cell receptor beta chains sequenced from one sample in a study of molecular identifiers for immune sequencing clone quantification (dated by TCRdb to the late 2010s). The library was prepared using PCR. These reads were obtained on an Illumina HiSeq 4000. In-frame beta chains were kept once TCRdb had trimmed the public reads at Q25 with fastp and called clones with MiXCR. Records with the same CDR3 protein are collapsed into one entry carrying the most frequent genes and DNA. This sample comprises 400,000 to 600,000 distinct CDR3 sequences, about a fifth of them detected only once. The top ten hold around 0.86% of the sample. Sequencing was performed on naive CD8+ T cells from blood, with Jurkat cell RNA spiked in. According to the study, the label for this sample's cell subset or site signals: FACS-sorted CD8+CD4-CCR7+CD45RA+ naive T cells. These receptors all come from a human donor in good health. Some libraries in this study had Jurkat cell RNA spiked in.

This clonotype has at least ten counts. This sequence joins TRBV28 and TRBJ1-3; the D gene is possibly TRBD1 (5 bases). V dropped 3 bases and J dropped 0 bases, with 15 bases sitting between them. Germline loops: CDR1 MDHEN, CDR2 SYDVKM. The CDR3 spans 17 residues. CDR3 loop: CASSFSDSHFSGNTIYF. The CDR3 DNA is TGTGCCAGCAGTTTTTCCGACAGCCACTTCTCTGGAAACACCATATATTTT.

The chain combines TRBV4-3 with TRBJ2-7, with D maybe TRBD1 (6 bases). The CDR3 spans 15 residues. V gave up 0 bases and J gave up 3 bases, with 12 bases separating them. The germline gives CDR1 LGHNA, CDR2 YSLEER. CDR3 sequence: CASSQDRETGYEQYF. DNA for the CDR3: TGCGCCAGCAGCCAAGATCGTGAGACAGGCTACGAGCAGTACTTC.

Remarks on this clonotype: At one of its ends the junction is not consistent with the germline gene, which may arise from a read error. The chain is built from TRBV2 and TRBJ2-7, with D uncertain. The CDR3 loop spans 13 amino acids. CDR1 is SNHLY, CDR2 FYNNEI, per germline. As DNA, the CDR3 is TGTGCCAGCAGCGACACATTATCCTACGAGCAGTGCTTC. Amino acids: CASSDTLSYEQCF.

V usage is TRBV3-1 and J usage is TRBJ2-7, with D maybe TRBD1 (6 bases). CDR1 LGHDT and CDR2 YNNKEL come from the germline V gene (reference sequence). The CDR3 is 14 residues long. Trimming cost V 4 bases and J 5 bases, with 15 bases left between them. CDR3 nucleotides: TGTGCCAGCAGCCTCGGACAGCACTACCACGAGCAGTACTTC. Its translation: CASSLGQHYHEQYF.

The chain carries TRBV12-3 or TRBV12-4 and TRBJ1-2; D is unresolved. The CDR3 is 12 amino acids. Trimming stripped 1 base from V and 6 bases from J, with 6 bases between. CDR3 nucleotides: TGTGCCAGCAGTTTAGATACGGATGGCTACACCTTC. The encoded protein is CASSLDTDGYTF.

This clonotype was found a few times. V usage is TRBV29-1 and J usage is TRBJ2-6; 7 positions match TRBD1. The V gene end was trimmed by 6 bases and the J gene end by 1 base; junction bases not matched to a gene: 9. The CDR3 has 16 residues. The germline V gene has CDR1 SQVTM and CDR2 ANQGSEA. The CDR3 DNA follows: TGCAGCGTCCTGACAGCGACAGGGTCTGGGGCCAACGTCCTGACTTTC. Translating gives CSVLTATGSGANVLTF.

This clonotype appeared many times. The chain links TRBV18 to TRBJ2-2, with D maybe TRBD1 (6 bases). CDR1 and CDR2 (germline): KGHSH, LQKENI. Trimming cost V 3 bases and J 1 base, with 12 bases left between them. This CDR3 is 16 amino acids long. The CDR3 reads CASSPKDRRNTGELFF. DNA of the CDR3: TGTGCCAGCTCACCCAAAGACAGGAGGAACACCGGGGAGCTGTTTTTT.

Of note for this clonotype: This may stem from a read error, because a much larger clone lies one nucleotide away. V gene TRBV7-6 combines with J gene TRBJ1-5; D ambiguous. CDR1 SGHVS and CDR2 FNYEAQ come from the germline V gene. This CDR3 comprises 15 residues. CDR3 region: CASSLTDGLNRPQHF. The CDR3 DNA sequence: TGTGCCAGCAGCCTGACGGACGGCCTTAATCGGCCCCAGCATTTT.

This clonotype was recorded many times. The chain joins TRBV5-1 to TRBJ2-3; D may be TRBD2 (5 bases). Germline V gene sequence: CDR1 SGHRS, CDR2 YFSETQ. This CDR3 is 13 amino acids long. V gave up 4 bases and J gave up 6 bases, with 12 bases separating them. This CDR3 reads CASSEGGKDTQYF. As DNA, the CDR3 is TGCGCCAGCAGCGAGGGCGGTAAGGATACGCAGTATTTT.

This sequence joins TRBV5-1 and TRBJ2-7; TRBD2 aligns across 7 bases. The V segment lost 0 bases and the J segment 0 bases; nucleotides outside the gene matches: 3. This CDR3 is built from 15 residues. Per germline, CDR1 SGHRS and CDR2 YFSETQ. The CDR3 sequence is CASSLAGDYSYEQYF. The CDR3 nucleotides read TGCGCCAGCAGCTTGGCTGGGGACTACTCCTACGAGCAGTACTTC. Combining the CDR3 with reference TRBV5-1 and TRBJ2-7 gives the whole variable domain KAGVTQTPRYLIKTRGQQVTLSCSPISGHRSVSWYQQTPGQGLQFLFEYFSETQRNKGNFPGRFSGRQFSNSRSEMNVSTLELGDSALYLCASSLAGDYSYEQYFGPGTRLTVT.

V and J are TRBV5-1 and TRBJ1-1; possibly TRBD1 for D (6 bases). CDR1 SGHRS and CDR2 YFSETQ come from the germline V gene. Trimming took off 5 bases at V and 3 bases at J, with 14 bases between the two ends. The CDR3 loop spans 14 amino acids. The CDR3 sequence: CASRPRTDYTEAFF. The CDR3 region has the DNA TGCGCCAGCAGACCGAGGACAGATTACACTGAAGCTTTCTTT.

This clonotype has only a few counts. The junction departs from germline at one end; a sequencing error may be responsible. The chain employs TRBV19 and TRBJ2-7; no reliable D call. Germline CDR1 and CDR2: LNHDA and SQIVND (reference sequence). The CDR3 sequence is 15 residues long. The CDR3 protein is CASSIAEAVSYGQYF. The DNA of the CDR3 is TGTGCCAGTAGTATTGCCGAGGCAGTTTCCTACGGGCAGTACTTC.

This clonotype was counted only a few times. The chain combines TRBV6-5 with TRBJ2-6; D is possibly TRBD2 (5 bases). Trimming shortened V by 8 bases and J by 6 bases, and 11 bases separated the two germline ends. This CDR3 is built from 13 residues. CDR1 and CDR2 from the germline V gene are MNHEY and SVGAGI. The CDR3 region is CASPGREANVLTF. The CDR3 DNA sequence: TGTGCCAGCCCAGGTCGGGAGGCCAACGTCCTGACTTTC.

Worth noting for this clonotype: A much bigger clone sits one base away, suggesting this may be a read error. This rearrangement joins TRBV7-9 to TRBJ1-1; D is unresolved. CDR1 is SEHNR, CDR2 FQNEAQ, per germline (reference sequence). The CDR3 consists of 12 residues. CDR3 coding DNA: TGTGCCAGCGGCTTTATTAACACTGAAGCTTTCTTT. Translation: CASGFINTEAFF.

This clonotype was found a few times. The J gene is TRBJ1-6, the V gene TRBV7-9; D call uncertain. Germline V gene data show CDR1 as SEHNR and CDR2 as FQNEAQ (reference sequence). Trimming stripped 5 bases from V and 10 bases from J, with 9 bases between. The CDR3 is made up of 12 amino acids. CDR3 protein: CASSLRGSPLHF. The DNA for the CDR3 is TGTGCCAGCAGCCTCCGAGGGTCACCCCTCCACTTT.

This clonotype was picked up many times. The rearrangement links TRBV29-1 to TRBJ2-3; D is tentatively TRBD1 or TRBD2 (5 bases each). From germline, CDR1 is SQVTM and CDR2 ANQGSEA. Trimming shortened V by 7 bases and J by 4 bases, and 15 bases separated the two germline ends. The CDR3 covers 13 residues. CDR3 nucleotide sequence: TGCAGCGCTCGGACGGGACCGGCAGATACGCAGTATTTT. Amino acid sequence: CSARTGPADTQYF.

The genes are TRBV7-9 and TRBJ2-1, with 9 bases lining up with TRBD2. V shed 2 bases, J shed 2 bases, and the junction held 4 bases outside the gene matches. The CDR3 spans 16 residues. Per the germline V gene, CDR1 is SEHNR and CDR2 is FQNEAQ (reference sequence). CDR3 sequence (DNA): TGTGCCAGCAGCTTACGGACTAGCGAGACCTACAATGAGCAGTTCTTC. Amino acids: CASSLRTSETYNEQFF.

The V and J genes are TRBV6-5 and TRBJ1-6; 8 positions match TRBD1. The length of the CDR3 is 16 residues. J gave up 7 bases and V 5 bases, and 10 bases lay outside the gene matches. Per the germline V gene, CDR1 is MNHEY and CDR2 is SVGAGI. As DNA, the CDR3 is TGTGCCAGCAGTCACACCTGGACAGGGCAGAATTCACCCCTCCACTTT. It codes for CASSHTWTGQNSPLHF.

This clonotype came up a few times. DNA for the CDR3: TGTGCCAGCAAGCATACTGGGGCCAACGTCCTGACTTTC. Translated: CASKHTGANVLTF. This chain joins TRBV12-3 or TRBV12-4 and TRBJ2-6; D call uncertain. V lost 7 bases, J lost 2 bases, and 6 bases lay in between. This CDR3 comprises 13 residues.

This clonotype was counted at least ten times. J is TRBJ2-1 and V is TRBV6-2 or TRBV6-3; maybe TRBD2 (6 bases). Trimming took off 0 bases at V and 6 bases at J, with 9 bases between the two ends. From germline, CDR1 is MNHEY and CDR2 SVGEGT. CDR3 length: 14 residues. Here the CDR3 reads CASSYSWRGNEQFF. The CDR3 DNA follows: TGTGCCAGCAGTTACTCTTGGCGGGGCAATGAGCAGTTCTTC.

The rearrangement links TRBV7-9 to TRBJ1-5; D not certain. Trimming took 0 bases from V and 1 from J, leaving 10 bases between them. CDR1 and CDR2 (germline): SEHNR, FQNEAQ (reference sequence). This CDR3 spans 16 amino acids. The CDR3 reads CASSLALVGSNQPQHF. The CDR3 DNA sequence: TGTGCCAGCAGCTTAGCATTGGTTGGGAGCAATCAGCCCCAGCATTTT.

This clonotype was counted a few times. This chain joins TRBV7-2 and TRBJ1-2; 9 bases align to TRBD1. This CDR3 comprises 15 residues. V shed 5 bases, J shed 2 bases, and the junction held 6 bases outside the gene matches. Germline V gives CDR1 SGHTA, CDR2 FQGNSA. The CDR3 DNA reads as TGTGCCAGCAGCCCCTGGACAGGGGACAACTATGGCTACACCTTC. It encodes CASSPWTGDNYGYTF.

This clonotype was counted many times. This chain connects TRBV7-9 to TRBJ2-5, with TRBD1 matching 7 bases. This CDR3 contains 16 residues. The germline CDR1 and CDR2 sequences are SEHNR and FQNEAQ (reference sequence). V dropped 1 base and J dropped 0; count of bases not matched to a gene: 5. This CDR3 is CASSLGLGTDQETQYF. In DNA form, the CDR3 reads TGTGCCAGCAGCTTAGGCCTAGGGACAGACCAAGAGACCCAGTACTTC.

This clonotype was detected ten times or more. The J gene is TRBJ1-4, the V gene TRBV29-1; 8 positions match TRBD1. Germline CDR1 and CDR2: SQVTM and ANQGSEA. The CDR3 runs 14 residues. V dropped 2 bases and J dropped 11; count of bases not matched to a gene: 10. The CDR3 DNA sequence: TGCAGCGTTGAAATGTCACAGGGGGAAAGGAAACTGTTTTTT. It specifies CSVEMSQGERKLFF.

The table lists this clonotype with many counts. CDR3: CASSTQTSGYTDTQYF. In nucleotides, the CDR3 is TGTGCCAGCAGCACCCAAACTAGCGGCTACACAGATACGCAGTATTTT. The chain is built from TRBV7-9 and TRBJ2-3; 8 positions agree with TRBD2. Trimming at V came to 5 bases and at J to 2 bases, leaving 9 bases not matched to a gene. The germline CDR1 and CDR2 sequences are SEHNR and FQNEAQ (reference sequence). This CDR3 is 16 amino acids long.

This clonotype has at least ten counts. The V gene is TRBV27, the J gene TRBJ2-3, with D unresolved. Germline CDR1 is MNHEY and CDR2 is SMNVEV (reference sequence). Trimming left V 0 bases short and J 2 bases short, with 6 bases between. The CDR3 sequence is 14 residues long. CDR3 loop: CASSLSRATDTQYF. DNA for the CDR3: TGTGCCAGCAGTTTATCTCGGGCCACAGATACGCAGTATTTT.

Of note for this clonotype: A much larger clone is a single base away; this may be a read error. The chain has TRBV28 and TRBJ1-1; perhaps TRBD1 as D (6 bases). CDR1 is MDHEN and CDR2 is SYDVKM in the germline V gene. The CDR3 extends over 19 amino acids. In DNA, the CDR3 is TGTGCCAGCAGTTTCCCCTTGACAGGTCTTAATAGTTTGGCCGCTGAAACTTTCTTT. Translating gives CASSFPLTGLNSLAAETFF.

This clonotype has just a few counts. The V gene is TRBV28, the J gene TRBJ2-1; D is possibly TRBD2 (6 bases). The CDR3 is 17 amino acids. Per the germline V gene, CDR1 is MDHEN and CDR2 is SYDVKM. V was shortened by 7 bases and J by 3 bases, with 22 bases between the two germline ends. The CDR3 region is CASTTTGVAVVYNEQFF. The DNA for the CDR3 is TGTGCCAGCACCACCACGGGGGTAGCGGTAGTCTACAATGAGCAGTTCTTC.

This clonotype came up a few times. The chain is built from TRBV7-9 and TRBJ2-1; 9 bases agree with TRBD1. The CDR3 loop spans 15 amino acids. Germline CDR1 and CDR2: SEHNR and FQNEAQ (reference sequence). V shed 5 bases and J 7 bases; nucleotides not matched to a gene: 9. This CDR3 is CASSPTQGAVNEQFF. The CDR3 bases are TGTGCCAGCAGCCCCACACAGGGGGCGGTAAATGAGCAGTTCTTC.

This clonotype was observed a few times. The rearrangement links TRBV7-9 to TRBJ2-7, with D tentatively TRBD1 (6 bases). Germline V gene lookup returns CDR1 SEHNR and CDR2 FQNEAQ (reference sequence). The CDR3 covers 17 residues. Trimming removed 2 bases at V and 0 bases at J, with 17 bases between. Written as DNA, the CDR3 is TGTGCCAGCAGCTTACCTTCGACAGGCGTCAACTCCTACGAGCAGTACTTC. It is translated as CASSLPSTGVNSYEQYF.

In this sample, this clonotype turned up once. The chain recombines TRBV12-3 or TRBV12-4 with TRBJ1-4; D gene ambiguous. V was trimmed by 7 bases and J by 8 bases, leaving 17 bases between them. The CDR3 covers 14 residues. The CDR3 spells CASTLEGRNEKLFF. In DNA form, the CDR3 reads TGTGCCAGCACCTTGGAAGGGAGGAACGAAAAACTGTTTTTT.

This clonotype was found many times. Here the CDR3 reads CASSYSEGEQYF. CDR3 coding DNA: TGTGCCAGCAGTTATTCGGAGGGCGAGCAGTACTTC. V usage is TRBV6-6 and J usage is TRBJ2-7, with D possibly matching TRBD2 (6 bases). With 3 bases removed from V and 6 bases from J, the gap between germline ends came to 9 bases. Looked up from germline, CDR1 is MNHNY and CDR2 is SVGAGI (reference sequence). The CDR3 length is 12 residues.